Each of the 16 T cell receptor beta chains below was sequenced from the same sample in a study of blood T cell repertoires in COVID-19. Some clones are missing from TCRdb's copy, which holds only in-frame ones; the method was immunoSEQ multiplex PCR. The profile shows 95,000 to 150,000 clones, around 80% of them singletons. Sequenced input: peripheral blood. These receptors all stem from a man aged 55 to 70 with active or convalescent COVID-19.

This clone occurred once. The chain joins TRBV5-1 to TRBJ2-1; the match to TRBD2 covers 14 bases. The CDR3 runs 16 residues. V trimming: 3 bases; J trimming: 5 bases; junction bases outside the gene matches: 4. Germline-derived CDR1 and CDR2 are SGHRS and YFSETQ. CDR3 loop: CASSYGLAGGDNEQFF. CDR3 coding DNA: TGCGCCAGCAGCTATGGACTAGCGGGAGGAGACAATGAGCAGTTCTTC.

This clone was counted a few times. The chain uses TRBV5-1 and TRBJ2-5, with D tentatively TRBD2 (6 bases). Germline V gene sequence: CDR1 SGHRS, CDR2 YFSETQ. This CDR3 region has 13 residues. Trimming stripped 4 bases from V and 7 bases from J, with 14 bases between. CDR3 sequence (DNA): TGCGCCAGCAGCGCGGGACTCGAGAGGACCCAGTACTTC. This codes for CASSAGLERTQYF.

This clone was observed many times. The chain recombines TRBV14 with TRBJ1-4; D not certain. V lost 0 bases and J 2 bases, leaving 10 bases between the germline ends. Germline loops: CDR1 SGHDN, CDR2 FVKESK. The CDR3 sequence is 16 residues long. The CDR3 loop reads CASSQDRGYTNEKLFF. The CDR3 nucleotides are TGTGCCAGCAGCCAAGATCGGGGTTATACTAATGAAAAACTGTTTTTT. The whole variable domain, remainder taken from reference TRBV14 and TRBJ1-4, is EAGVTQFPSHSVIEKGQTVTLRCDPISGHDNLYWYRRVMGKEIKFLLHFVKESKQDESGMPNNRFLAERTGGTYSTLKVQPAELEDSGVYFCASSQDRGYTNEKLFFGSGTQLSVL.

The V gene is TRBV27, the J gene TRBJ2-1, with 10 bases lining up with TRBD1. Germline V gene lookup returns CDR1 MNHEY and CDR2 SMNVEV (reference sequence). The V gene end was trimmed by 8 bases and the J gene end by 7 bases; junction bases not matched to a gene: 8. The CDR3 has 14 residues. The CDR3 loop reads CASHGTGDWNEQFF. For the CDR3, the DNA is TGTGCCAGCCACGGGACAGGGGATTGGAATGAGCAGTTCTTC.

J is TRBJ1-4 and V is TRBV7-2, with D unclear. CDR3 size: 13 residues. With 5 bases removed from V and 8 bases from J, the gap between germline ends came to 12 bases. Germline loops: CDR1 SGHTA, CDR2 FQGNSA. CDR3 bases: TGTGCCAGCAGCCCACGTGAGGAGGAAAAACTGTTTTTT. As protein: CASSPREEEKLFF.

For the CDR3, the DNA is TGTGCCACCAGTGACCCAGCGGGGGCGAACACCGGGGAGCTGTTTTTT. Protein: CATSDPAGANTGELFF. This chain uses TRBV24-1 with TRBJ2-2; 8 nucleotides match TRBD2. After removal of 4 bases from V and 0 bases from J, the junction contained 3 bases not matched to a gene. Looked up from germline, CDR1 is KGHDR and CDR2 is SFDVKD. The length of the CDR3 is 16 residues.

V usage is TRBV7-2 and J usage is TRBJ2-5, with D possibly matching TRBD2 (6 bases). The V gene's germline CDR1 is SGHTA and CDR2 FQGNSA. The germline V and J ends were trimmed by 1 base and 5 bases, with 14 bases remaining between them. The CDR3 loop spans 15 amino acids. The DNA of the CDR3 is TGTGCCAGCAGCTTAGGATCGGGGGTCGGGGAGACCCAGTACTTC. Translated, it gives CASSLGSGVGETQYF.

This clone came up a few times. V is TRBV7-8 and J is TRBJ2-1; D unresolved. The ends were cut back, 3 bases at V and 0 bases at J, with 12 bases in the middle. The CDR3 has 16 residues. Germline values: CDR1 SGHVS, CDR2 FQNEAQ. The CDR3 DNA sequence: TGTGCCAGCAGCTTGAGTCTCACTGCCTCCTACAATGAGCAGTTCTTC. Amino acids: CASSLSLTASYNEQFF.

The chain joins TRBV24-1 to TRBJ2-3, with D possibly being TRBD2 (5 bases). V was pared by 6 bases and J by 2 bases, with 11 bases between. The length of the CDR3 is 14 residues. Per the germline V gene, CDR1 is KGHDR and CDR2 is SFDVKD. The CDR3 bases are TGTGCCACCAGTCTTTCAGCGGCCACAGATACGCAGTATTTT. Translated, it gives CATSLSAATDTQYF.

This chain connects TRBV19 to TRBJ2-7; weak D call: TRBD1 (6 bases). The CDR3 has 14 residues. V was cut by 0 bases and J by 6 bases, with 12 bases left in between. Germline CDR1 LNHDA, CDR2 SQIVND (reference sequence). Written as DNA, the CDR3 is TGTGCCAGTAGTATAGAAACAGGGCGAGGCGAGCAGTACTTC. Its translation: CASSIETGRGEQYF.

This clone was seen only a few times. This sequence joins TRBV7-8 and TRBJ2-7; D uncertain. The CDR3 loop spans 12 amino acids. CDR1 and CDR2 (germline): SGHVS, FQNEAQ. V was pared by 6 bases and J by 0 bases, with 6 bases between. CDR3 loop: CASSPSSYEQYF. DNA for the CDR3: TGTGCCAGCAGTCCGAGCTCCTACGAGCAGTACTTC. The full variable domain, completed using reference TRBV7-8 and TRBJ2-7, is GAGVSQSPRYKVAKRGQDVALRCDPISGHVSLFWYQQALGQGPEFLTYFQNEAQLDKSGLPSDRFFAERPEGSVSTLKIQRTQQEDSAVYLCASSPSSYEQYFGPGTRLTVT.

The chain uses TRBV5-1 and TRBJ2-1, with 8 bases matching TRBD2. V shed 3 bases, J shed 7 bases, and the junction held 15 bases outside the gene matches. Germline V CDR1 and CDR2: SGHRS, YFSETQ. CDR3 length: 17 residues. The CDR3 is CASSSPGLEEGSNEQFF. The DNA for the CDR3 is TGCGCCAGCAGCTCCCCGGGACTAGAGGAAGGGAGTAATGAGCAGTTCTTC.

There are a few counts of this clone. This chain links TRBV18 with TRBJ2-1; 10 nucleotides line up with TRBD2. The CDR3 is 15 amino acids. The ends lost 5 bases at V and 1 base at J; junction bases unmatched: 2. Germline V gives CDR1 KGHSH, CDR2 LQKENI. The CDR3 region has the DNA TGTGCCAGCTCAGGACTAGCGGAGTCCTACAATGAGCAGTTCTTC. Protein: CASSGLAESYNEQFF.

The chain carries TRBV6-5 and TRBJ2-7, with 7 bases matching TRBD2. The CDR3 is 16 residues long. The V gene end was trimmed by 0 bases and the J gene end by 0 bases; junction bases not matched to a gene: 5. Per germline, CDR1 MNHEY and CDR2 SVGAGI. CDR3: CASSYSRTRDSYEQYF. CDR3 sequence (DNA): TGTGCCAGCAGTTACTCGCGGACTAGAGACTCCTACGAGCAGTACTTC.

V gene TRBV5-1 combines with J gene TRBJ2-2; 13 bases agree with TRBD2. Germline V gives CDR1 SGHRS, CDR2 YFSETQ. The length of the CDR3 is 16 residues. J was trimmed by 7 bases and V by 4 bases; bases with no gene match: 7. CDR3 bases: TGCGCCAGCAGCCCCACTAGCGGGAGGGCCTTCGGGGAGCTGTTTTTT. It is translated as CASSPTSGRAFGELFF.

V is TRBV19 and J is TRBJ1-1, with 10 bases aligning to TRBD1. V was pared by 5 bases and J by 10 bases, with 16 bases of the junction left unmatched. Germline loops: CDR1 LNHDA, CDR2 SQIVND (reference sequence). This CDR3 has 16 residues. CDR3 in amino acids: CASSPFAGQGLRGAFF. CDR3 DNA sequence: TGTGCCAGTAGTCCATTCGCGGGACAGGGGCTGCGTGGAGCTTTCTTT.